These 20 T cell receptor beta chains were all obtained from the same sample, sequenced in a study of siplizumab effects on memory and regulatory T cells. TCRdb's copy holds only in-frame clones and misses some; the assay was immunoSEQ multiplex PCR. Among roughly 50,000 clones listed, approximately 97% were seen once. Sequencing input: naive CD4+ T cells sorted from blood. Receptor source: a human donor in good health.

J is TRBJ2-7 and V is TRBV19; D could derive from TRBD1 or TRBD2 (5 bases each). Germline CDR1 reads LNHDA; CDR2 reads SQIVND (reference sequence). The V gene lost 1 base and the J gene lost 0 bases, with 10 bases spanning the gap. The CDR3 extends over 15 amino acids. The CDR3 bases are TGTGCCAGTAGTATAGTGGCAGGGAGCTCCTACGAGCAGTACTTC. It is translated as CASSIVAGSSYEQYF.

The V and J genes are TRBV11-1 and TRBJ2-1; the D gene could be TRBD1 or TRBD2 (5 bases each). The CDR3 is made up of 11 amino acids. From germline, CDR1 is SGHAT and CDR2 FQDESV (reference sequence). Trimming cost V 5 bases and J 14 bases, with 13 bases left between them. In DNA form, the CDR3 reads TGTGCCAGCAGCCCCGGGGCCCGAAAGTTCTTC. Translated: CASSPGARKFF.

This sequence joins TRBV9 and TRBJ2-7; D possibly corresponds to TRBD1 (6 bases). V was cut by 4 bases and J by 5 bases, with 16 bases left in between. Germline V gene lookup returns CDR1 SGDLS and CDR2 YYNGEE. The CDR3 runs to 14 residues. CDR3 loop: CASSPRAGAHEQYF. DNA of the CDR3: TGTGCCAGCAGCCCTCGGGCAGGGGCCCACGAGCAGTACTTC.

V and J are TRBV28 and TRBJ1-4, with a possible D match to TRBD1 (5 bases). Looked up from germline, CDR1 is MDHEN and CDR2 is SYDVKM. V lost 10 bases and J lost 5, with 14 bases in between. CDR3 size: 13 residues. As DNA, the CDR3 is TGTGCCACCTCGGGACTGCGAAATGAAAAACTGTTTTTT. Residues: CATSGLRNEKLFF. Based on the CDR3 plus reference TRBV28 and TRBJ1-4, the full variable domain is DVKVTQSSRYLVKRTGEKVFLECVQDMDHENMFWYRQDPGLGLRLIYFSYDVKMKEKGDIPEGYSVSREKKERFSLILESASTNQTSMYLCATSGLRNEKLFFGSGTQLSVL.

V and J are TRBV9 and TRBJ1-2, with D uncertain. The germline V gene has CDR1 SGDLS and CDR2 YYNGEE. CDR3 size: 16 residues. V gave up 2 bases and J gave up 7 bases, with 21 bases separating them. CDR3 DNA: TGTGCCAGCAGCGTGCAAAGAGCTAACTCAGCGGGTGGCTACACCTTC. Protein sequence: CASSVQRANSAGGYTF.

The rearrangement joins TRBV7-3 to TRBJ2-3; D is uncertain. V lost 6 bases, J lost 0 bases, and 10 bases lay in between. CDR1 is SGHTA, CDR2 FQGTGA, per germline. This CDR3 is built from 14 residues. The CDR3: CASSLTSSTDTQYF. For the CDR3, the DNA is TGTGCCAGCAGTCTGACATCTAGCACAGATACGCAGTATTTT.

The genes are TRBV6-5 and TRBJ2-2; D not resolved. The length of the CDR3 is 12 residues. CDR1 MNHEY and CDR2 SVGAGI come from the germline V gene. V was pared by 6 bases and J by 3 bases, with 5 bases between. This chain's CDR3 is CASSRDTGELFF. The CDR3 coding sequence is TGTGCCAGCAGCCGGGACACCGGGGAGCTGTTTTTT.

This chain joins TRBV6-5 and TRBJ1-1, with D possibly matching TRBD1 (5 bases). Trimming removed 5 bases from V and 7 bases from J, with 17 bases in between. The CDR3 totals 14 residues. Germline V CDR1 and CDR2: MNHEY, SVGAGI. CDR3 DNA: TGTGCCAGCAGTGCCTCTCCCAGGGTGAGTGAAGCTTTCTTT. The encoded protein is CASSASPRVSEAFF.

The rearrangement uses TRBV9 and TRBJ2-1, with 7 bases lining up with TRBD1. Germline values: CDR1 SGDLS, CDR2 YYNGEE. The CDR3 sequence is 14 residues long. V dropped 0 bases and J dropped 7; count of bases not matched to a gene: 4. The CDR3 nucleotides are TGTGCCAGCAGCGTAGCGGGCAGGGGGAATGAGCAGTTCTTC. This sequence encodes CASSVAGRGNEQFF.

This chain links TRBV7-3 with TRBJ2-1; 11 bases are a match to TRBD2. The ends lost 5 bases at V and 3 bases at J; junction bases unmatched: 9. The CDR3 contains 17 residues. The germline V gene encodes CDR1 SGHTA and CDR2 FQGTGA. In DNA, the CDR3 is TGTGCCAGCAGCCGATTCCCCGGACTAGCGGGCTACAATGAGCAGTTCTTC. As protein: CASSRFPGLAGYNEQFF.

CDR3 loop: CASSLGTENYGYTF. CDR3 sequence (DNA): TGTGCCAGCAGCTTGGGGACAGAAAACTATGGCTACACCTTC. The genes are TRBV5-4 and TRBJ1-2, with a possible D match to TRBD1 (6 bases). Per the germline V gene, CDR1 is SGHNT and CDR2 is YYREEE (reference sequence). V was shortened by 0 bases and J by 2 bases, with 8 bases between the two germline ends. This CDR3 has 14 residues.

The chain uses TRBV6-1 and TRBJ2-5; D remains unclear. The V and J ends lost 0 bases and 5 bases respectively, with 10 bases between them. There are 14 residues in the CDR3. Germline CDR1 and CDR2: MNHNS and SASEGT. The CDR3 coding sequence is TGTGCCAGCAGTGAAGCGGGGATGGGGGAGACCCAGTACTTC. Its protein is CASSEAGMGETQYF.

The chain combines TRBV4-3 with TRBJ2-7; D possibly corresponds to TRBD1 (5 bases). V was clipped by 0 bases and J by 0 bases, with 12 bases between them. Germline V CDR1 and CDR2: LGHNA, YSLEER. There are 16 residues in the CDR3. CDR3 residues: CASSQEPTGASYEQYF. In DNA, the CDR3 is TGCGCCAGCAGCCAAGAACCAACAGGTGCCTCCTACGAGCAGTACTTC.

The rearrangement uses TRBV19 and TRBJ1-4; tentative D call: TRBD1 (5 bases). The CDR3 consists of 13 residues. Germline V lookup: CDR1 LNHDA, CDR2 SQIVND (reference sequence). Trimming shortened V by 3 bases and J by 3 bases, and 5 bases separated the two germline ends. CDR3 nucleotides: TGTGCCAGTAGTATCAGGGCTAATGAAAAACTGTTTTTT. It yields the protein CASSIRANEKLFF.

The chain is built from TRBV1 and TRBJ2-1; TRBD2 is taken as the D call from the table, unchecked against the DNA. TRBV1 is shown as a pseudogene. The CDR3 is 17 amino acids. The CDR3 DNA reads TGCACCAGCAGCCAAGAACTAGCGGGCCCCCCGTCGTTGGAGCAGTTCTTC. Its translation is CTSSQELAGPPSLEQFF.

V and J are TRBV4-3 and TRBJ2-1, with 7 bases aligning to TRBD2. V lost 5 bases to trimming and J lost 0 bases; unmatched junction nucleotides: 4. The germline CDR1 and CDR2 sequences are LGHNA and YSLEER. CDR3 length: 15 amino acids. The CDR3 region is CASSLQRGSYNEQFF. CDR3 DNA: TGCGCCAGCAGCTTACAGCGGGGCTCCTACAATGAGCAGTTCTTC.

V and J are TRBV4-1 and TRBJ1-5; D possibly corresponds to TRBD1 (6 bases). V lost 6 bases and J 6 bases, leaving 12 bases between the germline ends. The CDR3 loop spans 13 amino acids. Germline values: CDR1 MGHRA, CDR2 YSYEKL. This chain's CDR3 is CASRPGVGQPQHF. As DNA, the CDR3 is TGCGCCAGCAGACCAGGGGTTGGTCAGCCCCAGCATTTT.

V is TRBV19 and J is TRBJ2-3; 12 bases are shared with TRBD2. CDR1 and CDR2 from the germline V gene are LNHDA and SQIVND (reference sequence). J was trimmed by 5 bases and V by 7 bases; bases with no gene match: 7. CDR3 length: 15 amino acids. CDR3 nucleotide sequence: TGTGCCAGTACGCGACTAGCGGGAGTTGTAGATACGCAGTATTTT. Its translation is CASTRLAGVVDTQYF.

CDR3 sequence: CASSLLTGELFF. The CDR3 DNA is TGTGCCAGCAGCCTTCTCACCGGGGAGCTGTTTTTT. This chain links TRBV5-4 with TRBJ2-2; D is undetermined. Germline CDR1 and CDR2: SGHNT and YYREEE (reference sequence). This CDR3 region has 12 residues. The V end was cut by 4 bases, the J end by 4 bases, with 5 bases between.

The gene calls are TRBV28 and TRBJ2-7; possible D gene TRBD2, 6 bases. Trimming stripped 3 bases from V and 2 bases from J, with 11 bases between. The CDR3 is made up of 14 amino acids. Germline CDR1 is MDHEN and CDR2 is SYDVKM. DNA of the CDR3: TGTGCCAGCAGTTTGATCGGCGGGGCCTACGAGCAGTACTTC. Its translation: CASSLIGGAYEQYF. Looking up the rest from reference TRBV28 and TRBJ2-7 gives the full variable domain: DVKVTQSSRYLVKRTGEKVFLECVQDMDHENMFWYRQDPGLGLRLIYFSYDVKMKEKGDIPEGYSVSREKKERFSLILESASTNQTSMYLCASSLIGGAYEQYFGPGTRLTVT.